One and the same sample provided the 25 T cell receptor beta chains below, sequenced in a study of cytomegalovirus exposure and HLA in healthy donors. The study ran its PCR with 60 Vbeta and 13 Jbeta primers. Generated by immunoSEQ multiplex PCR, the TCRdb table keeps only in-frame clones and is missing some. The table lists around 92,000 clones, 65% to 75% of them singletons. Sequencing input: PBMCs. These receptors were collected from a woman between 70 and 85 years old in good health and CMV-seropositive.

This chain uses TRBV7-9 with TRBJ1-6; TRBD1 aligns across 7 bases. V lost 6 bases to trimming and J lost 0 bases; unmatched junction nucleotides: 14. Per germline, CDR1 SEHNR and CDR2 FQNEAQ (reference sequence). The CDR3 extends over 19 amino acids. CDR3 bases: TGTGCCAGCAGGCCGACCGGGACAGATTCGGCCTCCTATAATTCACCCCTCCACTTT. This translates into CASRPTGTDSASYNSPLHF. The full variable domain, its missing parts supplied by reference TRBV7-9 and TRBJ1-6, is DTGVSQNPRHKITKRGQNVTFRCDPISEHNRLYWYRQTLGQGPEFLTYFQNEAQLEKSRLLSDRFSAERPKGSFSTLEIQRTEQGDSAMYLCASRPTGTDSASYNSPLHFGNGTRLTVT.

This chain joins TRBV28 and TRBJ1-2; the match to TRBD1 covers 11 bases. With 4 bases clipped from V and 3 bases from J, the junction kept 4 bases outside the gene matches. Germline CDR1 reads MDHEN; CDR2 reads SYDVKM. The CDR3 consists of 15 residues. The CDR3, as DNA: TGTGCCAGCAGTTCACCGGGACAGGGGGACTATGGCTACACCTTC. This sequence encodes CASSSPGQGDYGYTF.

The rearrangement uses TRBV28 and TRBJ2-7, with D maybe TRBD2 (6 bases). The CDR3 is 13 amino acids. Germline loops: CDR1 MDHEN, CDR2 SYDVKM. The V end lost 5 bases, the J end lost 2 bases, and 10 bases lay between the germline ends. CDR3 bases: TGTGCCAGCAGTGGGGGGTTAACCTACGAGCAGTACTTC. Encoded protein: CASSGGLTYEQYF.

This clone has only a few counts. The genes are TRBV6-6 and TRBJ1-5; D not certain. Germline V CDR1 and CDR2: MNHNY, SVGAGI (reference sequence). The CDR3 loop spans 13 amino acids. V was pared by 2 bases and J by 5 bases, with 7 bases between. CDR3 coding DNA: TGTGCCAGCAGTTACGGGAGGGATCAGCCCCAGCATTTT. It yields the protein CASSYGRDQPQHF.

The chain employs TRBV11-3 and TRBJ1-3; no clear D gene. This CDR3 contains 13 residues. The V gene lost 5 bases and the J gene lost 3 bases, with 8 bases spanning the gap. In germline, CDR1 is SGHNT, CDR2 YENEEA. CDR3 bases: TGTGCCAGCAGCGCGGGTTTTGGAAACACCATATATTTT. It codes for CASSAGFGNTIYF.

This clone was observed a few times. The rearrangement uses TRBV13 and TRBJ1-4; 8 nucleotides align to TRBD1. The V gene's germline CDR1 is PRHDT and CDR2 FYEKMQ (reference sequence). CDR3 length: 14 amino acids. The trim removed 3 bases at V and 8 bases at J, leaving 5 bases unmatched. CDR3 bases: TGTGCCAGCAGCTTTCAGGGGGCTGGGGAAAAACTGTTTTTT. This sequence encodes CASSFQGAGEKLFF.

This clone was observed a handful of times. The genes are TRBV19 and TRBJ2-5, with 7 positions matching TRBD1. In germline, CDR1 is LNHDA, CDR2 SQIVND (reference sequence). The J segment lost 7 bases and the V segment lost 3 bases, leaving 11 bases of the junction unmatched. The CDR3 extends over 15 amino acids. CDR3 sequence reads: CASSMPGQSQGTQYF. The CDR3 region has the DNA TGTGCCAGTAGTATGCCGGGACAGAGCCAGGGGACCCAGTACTTC.

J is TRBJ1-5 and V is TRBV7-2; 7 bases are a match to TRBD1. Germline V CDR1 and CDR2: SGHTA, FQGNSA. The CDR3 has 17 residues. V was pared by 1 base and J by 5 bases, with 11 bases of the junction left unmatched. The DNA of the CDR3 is TGTGCCAGCAGCTTAGAAGGGCGGGACAGCCTACATCAGCCCCAGCATTTT. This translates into CASSLEGRDSLHQPQHF.

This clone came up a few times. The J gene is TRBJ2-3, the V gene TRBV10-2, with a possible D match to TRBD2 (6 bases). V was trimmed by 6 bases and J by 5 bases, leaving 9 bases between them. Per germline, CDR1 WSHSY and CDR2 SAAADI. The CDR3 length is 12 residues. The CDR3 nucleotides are TGCGCCAGCAGCCTCGGGGGAGATACGCAGTATTTT. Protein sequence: CASSLGGDTQYF.

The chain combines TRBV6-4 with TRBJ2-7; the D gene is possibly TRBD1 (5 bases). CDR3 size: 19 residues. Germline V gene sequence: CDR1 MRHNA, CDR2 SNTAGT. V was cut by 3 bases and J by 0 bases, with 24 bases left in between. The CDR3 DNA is TGTGCCAGCAGTGATCTTCGGGCGCCTGTACTACAGGACTCCTACGAGCAGTACTTC. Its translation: CASSDLRAPVLQDSYEQYF.

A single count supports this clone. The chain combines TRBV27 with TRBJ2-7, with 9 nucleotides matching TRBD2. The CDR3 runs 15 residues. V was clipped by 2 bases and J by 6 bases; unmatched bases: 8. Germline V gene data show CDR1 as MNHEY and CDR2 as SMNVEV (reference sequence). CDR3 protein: CASSLSSFSGSEQYF. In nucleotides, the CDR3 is TGTGCCAGCAGTTTAAGTTCATTTAGCGGGAGCGAGCAGTACTTC.

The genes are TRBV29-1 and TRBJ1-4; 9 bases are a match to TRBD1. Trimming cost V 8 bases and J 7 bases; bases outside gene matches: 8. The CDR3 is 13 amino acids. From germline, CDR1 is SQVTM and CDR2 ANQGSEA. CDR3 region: CSTSGTGSEKLFF. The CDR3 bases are TGCAGCACCTCCGGGACAGGGTCTGAAAAACTGTTTTTT.

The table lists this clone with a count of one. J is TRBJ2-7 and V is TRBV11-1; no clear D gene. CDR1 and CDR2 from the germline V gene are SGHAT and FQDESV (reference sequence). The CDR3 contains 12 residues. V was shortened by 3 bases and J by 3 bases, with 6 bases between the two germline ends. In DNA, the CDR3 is TGTGCCAGCAGCTTGGAGCACTACGAGCAGTACTTC. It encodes CASSLEHYEQYF.

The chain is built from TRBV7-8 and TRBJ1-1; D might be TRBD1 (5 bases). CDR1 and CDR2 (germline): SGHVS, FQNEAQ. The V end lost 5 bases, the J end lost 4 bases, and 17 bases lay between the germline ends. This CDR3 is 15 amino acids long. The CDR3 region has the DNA TGTGCCAGCAGCCCCCGGTGGCAGGGAGGCACTGAAGCTTTCTTT. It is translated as CASSPRWQGGTEAFF. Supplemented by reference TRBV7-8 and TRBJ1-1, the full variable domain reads GAGVSQSPRYKVAKRGQDVALRCDPISGHVSLFWYQQALGQGPEFLTYFQNEAQLDKSGLPSDRFFAERPEGSVSTLKIQRTQQEDSAVYLCASSPRWQGGTEAFFGQGTRLTVV.

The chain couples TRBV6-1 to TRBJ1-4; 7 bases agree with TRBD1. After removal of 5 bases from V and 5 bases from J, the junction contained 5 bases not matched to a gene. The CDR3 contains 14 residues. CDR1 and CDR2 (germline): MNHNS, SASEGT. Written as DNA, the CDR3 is TGTGCCAGCAGTACAGGGGCCTCAAATGAAAAACTGTTTTTT. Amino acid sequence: CASSTGASNEKLFF.

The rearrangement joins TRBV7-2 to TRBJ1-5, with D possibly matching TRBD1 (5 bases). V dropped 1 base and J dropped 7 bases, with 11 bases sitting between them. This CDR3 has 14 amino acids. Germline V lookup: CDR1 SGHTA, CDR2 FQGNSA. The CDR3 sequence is CASSLEAGRQPQHF. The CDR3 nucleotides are TGTGCCAGCAGCTTAGAGGCAGGGAGGCAGCCCCAGCATTTT.

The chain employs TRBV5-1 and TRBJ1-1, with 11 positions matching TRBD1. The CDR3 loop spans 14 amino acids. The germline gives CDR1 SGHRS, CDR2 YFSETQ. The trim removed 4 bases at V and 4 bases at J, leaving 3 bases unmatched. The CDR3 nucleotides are TGCGCCAGCAGCGGCGGGACAGGGGGCACTGAAGCTTTCTTT. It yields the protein CASSGGTGGTEAFF.

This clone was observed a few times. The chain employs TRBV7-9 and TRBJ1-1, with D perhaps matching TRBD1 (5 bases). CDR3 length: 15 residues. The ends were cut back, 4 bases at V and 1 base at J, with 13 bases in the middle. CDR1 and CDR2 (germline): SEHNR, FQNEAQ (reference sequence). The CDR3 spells CASSSQGAPNTEAFF. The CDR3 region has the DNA TGTGCCAGCAGCTCCCAGGGCGCCCCGAACACTGAAGCTTTCTTT. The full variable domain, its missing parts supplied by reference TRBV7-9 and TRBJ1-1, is DTGVSQNPRHKITKRGQNVTFRCDPISEHNRLYWYRQTLGQGPEFLTYFQNEAQLEKSRLLSDRFSAERPKGSFSTLEIQRTEQGDSAMYLCASSSQGAPNTEAFFGQGTRLTVV.

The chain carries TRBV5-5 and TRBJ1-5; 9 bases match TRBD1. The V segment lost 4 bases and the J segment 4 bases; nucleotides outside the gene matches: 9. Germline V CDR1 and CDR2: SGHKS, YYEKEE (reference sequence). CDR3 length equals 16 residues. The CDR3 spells CASSPFTGGPNQPQHF. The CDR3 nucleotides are TGTGCCAGCAGCCCATTTACAGGGGGCCCTAATCAGCCCCAGCATTTT.

As DNA, the CDR3 is TGTGCCAGCAGACCAAACTCCTGGGGGGGAGCTTTCTTT. Protein product: CASRPNSWGGAFF. This chain links TRBV28 with TRBJ1-1, with D possibly TRBD1 on 5 matching bases. Deletions cut 6 bases from V and 10 bases from J, with 18 bases between. The CDR3 sequence is 13 residues long. Germline CDR1 is MDHEN and CDR2 is SYDVKM.

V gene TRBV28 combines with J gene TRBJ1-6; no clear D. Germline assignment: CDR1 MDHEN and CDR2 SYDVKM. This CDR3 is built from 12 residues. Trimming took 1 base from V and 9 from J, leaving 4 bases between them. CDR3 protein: CASSLFRSPLHF. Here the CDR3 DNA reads TGTGCCAGCAGTTTATTCCGTTCACCCCTCCACTTT.

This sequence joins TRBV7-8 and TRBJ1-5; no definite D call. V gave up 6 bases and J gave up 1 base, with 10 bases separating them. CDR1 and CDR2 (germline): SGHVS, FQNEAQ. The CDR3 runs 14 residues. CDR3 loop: CASSLVNSNQPQHF. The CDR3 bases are TGTGCCAGCAGTCTAGTCAACAGCAATCAGCCCCAGCATTTT.

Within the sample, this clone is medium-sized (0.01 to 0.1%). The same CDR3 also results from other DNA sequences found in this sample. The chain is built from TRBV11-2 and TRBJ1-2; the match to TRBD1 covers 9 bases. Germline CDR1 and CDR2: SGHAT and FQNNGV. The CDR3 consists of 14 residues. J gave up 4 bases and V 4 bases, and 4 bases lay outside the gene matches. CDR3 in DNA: TGTGCCAGCAGCTCGGGACAGGGACTCTATGGCTACACCTTC. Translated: CASSSGQGLYGYTF.

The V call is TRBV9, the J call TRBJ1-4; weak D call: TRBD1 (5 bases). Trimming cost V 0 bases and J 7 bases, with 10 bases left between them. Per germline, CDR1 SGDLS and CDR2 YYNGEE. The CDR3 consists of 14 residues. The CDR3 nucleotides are TGTGCCAGCAGCGTAGAAGGGGTTCCTGAAAAACTGTTTTTT. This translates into CASSVEGVPEKLFF.

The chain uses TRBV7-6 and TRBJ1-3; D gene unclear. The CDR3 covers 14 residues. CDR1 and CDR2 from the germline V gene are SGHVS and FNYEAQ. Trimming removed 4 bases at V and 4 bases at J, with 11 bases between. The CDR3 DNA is TGTGCCAGCAGCTGGGAAACGGGAGGAAACACCATATATTTT. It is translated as CASSWETGGNTIYF.